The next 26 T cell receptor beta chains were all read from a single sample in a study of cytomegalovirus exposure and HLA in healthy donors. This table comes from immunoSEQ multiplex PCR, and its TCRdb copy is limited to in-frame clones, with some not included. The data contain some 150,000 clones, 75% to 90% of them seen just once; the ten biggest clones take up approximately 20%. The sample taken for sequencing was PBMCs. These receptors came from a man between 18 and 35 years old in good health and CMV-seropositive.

The CDR3 loop is CASRRMTGDHEQYF. For the CDR3, the DNA is TGTGCCAGCAGACGAATGACAGGGGACCACGAGCAGTACTTC. V and J are TRBV6-6 and TRBJ2-7; 8 bases are a match to TRBD1. The length of the CDR3 is 14 residues. Germline-derived CDR1 and CDR2 are MNHNY and SVGAGI (reference sequence). V lost 6 bases, J lost 5 bases, and 9 bases stayed unmatched.

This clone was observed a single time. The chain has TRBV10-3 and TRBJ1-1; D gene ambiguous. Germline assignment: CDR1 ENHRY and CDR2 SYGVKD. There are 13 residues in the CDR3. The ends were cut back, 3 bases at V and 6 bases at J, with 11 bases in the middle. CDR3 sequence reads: CAISDQVPAEAFF. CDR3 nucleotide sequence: TGTGCCATCAGTGACCAGGTGCCGGCTGAAGCTTTCTTT.

The CDR3 sequence: CATIRGNYGYTF. In nucleotides, the CDR3 is TGTGCCACCATCAGGGGTAACTATGGCTACACCTTC. The chain combines TRBV19 with TRBJ1-2; perhaps TRBD1 as D (6 bases). The ends were cut back, 10 bases at V and 1 base at J, with 10 bases in the middle. Germline values: CDR1 LNHDA, CDR2 SQIVND (reference sequence). The CDR3 runs 12 residues.

In DNA, the CDR3 is TGTGCCAGCTCACCAACCCGGGACTACAATGAGCAGTTCTTC. Residues: CASSPTRDYNEQFF. This sequence joins TRBV18 and TRBJ2-1, with D perhaps matching TRBD2 (5 bases). CDR3 length: 14 amino acids. From germline, CDR1 is KGHSH and CDR2 LQKENI. Trimming shortened V by 2 bases and J by 3 bases, and 8 bases separated the two germline ends.

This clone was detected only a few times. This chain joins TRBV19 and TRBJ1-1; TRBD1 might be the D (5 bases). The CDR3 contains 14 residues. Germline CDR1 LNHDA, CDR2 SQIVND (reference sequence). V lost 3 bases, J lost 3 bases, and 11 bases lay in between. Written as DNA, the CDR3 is TGTGCCAGTAGTATCCCAGGGATTGACACTGAAGCTTTCTTT. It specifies CASSIPGIDTEAFF.

The CDR3 reads CASCDSRNQPQHF. As DNA, the CDR3 is TGTGCCAGCTGTGACAGCCGCAATCAGCCCCAGCATTTT. The chain has TRBV6-6 and TRBJ1-5, with a weak D call TRBD1 (5 bases). V was clipped by 8 bases and J by 2 bases, with 10 bases between them. The CDR3 totals 13 residues. The germline gives CDR1 MNHNY, CDR2 SVGAGI (reference sequence).

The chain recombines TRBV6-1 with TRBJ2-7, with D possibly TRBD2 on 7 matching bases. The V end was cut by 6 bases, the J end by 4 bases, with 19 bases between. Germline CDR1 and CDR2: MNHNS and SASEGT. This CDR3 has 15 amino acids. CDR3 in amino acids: CASSPSGGGVYEQYF. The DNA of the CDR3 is TGTGCCAGCAGCCCCTCCGGCGGGGGCGTTTACGAGCAGTACTTC.

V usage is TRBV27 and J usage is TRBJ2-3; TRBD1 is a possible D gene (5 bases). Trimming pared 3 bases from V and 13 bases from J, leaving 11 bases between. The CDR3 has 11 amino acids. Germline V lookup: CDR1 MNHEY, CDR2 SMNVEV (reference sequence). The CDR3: CASSLGRWEYF. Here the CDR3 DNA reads TGTGCCAGCAGTTTGGGGCGGTGGGAGTATTTT.

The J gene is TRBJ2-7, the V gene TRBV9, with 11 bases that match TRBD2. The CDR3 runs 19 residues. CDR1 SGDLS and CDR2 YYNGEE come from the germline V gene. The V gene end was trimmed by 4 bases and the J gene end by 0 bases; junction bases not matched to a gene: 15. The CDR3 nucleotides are TGTGCCAGCAGCCCCCGGGGAGGCGTACTAGCGGGGGCCTCCTACGAGCAGTACTTC. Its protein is CASSPRGGVLAGASYEQYF.

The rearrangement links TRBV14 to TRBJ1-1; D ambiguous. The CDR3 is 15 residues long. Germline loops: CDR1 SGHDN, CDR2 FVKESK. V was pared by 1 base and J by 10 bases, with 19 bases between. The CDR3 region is CASSQAHHSSLRAFF. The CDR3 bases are TGTGCCAGCAGCCAAGCCCACCACTCTTCGCTGCGAGCTTTCTTT.

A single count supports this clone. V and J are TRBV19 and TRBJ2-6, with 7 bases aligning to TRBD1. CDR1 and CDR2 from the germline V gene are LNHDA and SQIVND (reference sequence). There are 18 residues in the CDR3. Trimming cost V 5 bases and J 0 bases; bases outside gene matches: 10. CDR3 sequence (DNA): TGTGCCAGTAGTGGCCGACAGGGTTCCTACTCTGGGGCCAACGTCCTGACTTTC. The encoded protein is CASSGRQGSYSGANVLTF.

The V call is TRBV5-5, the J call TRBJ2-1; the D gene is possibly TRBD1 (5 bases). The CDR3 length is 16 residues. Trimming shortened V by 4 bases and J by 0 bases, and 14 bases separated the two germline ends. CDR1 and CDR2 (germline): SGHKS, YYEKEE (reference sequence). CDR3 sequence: CASSIGRRGSYNEQFF. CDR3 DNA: TGTGCCAGCAGCATCGGGCGAAGGGGCTCCTACAATGAGCAGTTCTTC.

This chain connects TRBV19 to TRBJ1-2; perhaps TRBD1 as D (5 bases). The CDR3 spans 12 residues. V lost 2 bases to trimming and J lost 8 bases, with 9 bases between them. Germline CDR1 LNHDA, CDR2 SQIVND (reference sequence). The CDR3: CASSIRGRGYTF. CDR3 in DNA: TGTGCCAGTAGTATAAGGGGTCGGGGCTACACCTTC.

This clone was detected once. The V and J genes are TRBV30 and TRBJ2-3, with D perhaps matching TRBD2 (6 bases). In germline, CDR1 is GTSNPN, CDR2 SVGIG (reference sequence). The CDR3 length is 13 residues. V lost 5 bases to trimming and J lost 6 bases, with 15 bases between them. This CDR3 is CAWGRRERDTQYF. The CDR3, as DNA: TGTGCCTGGGGTAGGAGGGAGCGGGATACGCAGTATTTT.

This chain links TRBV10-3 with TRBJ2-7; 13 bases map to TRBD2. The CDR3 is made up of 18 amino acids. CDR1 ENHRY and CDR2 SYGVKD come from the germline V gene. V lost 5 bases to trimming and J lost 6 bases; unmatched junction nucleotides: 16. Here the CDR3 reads CAISRLAGGPSSVGEQYF. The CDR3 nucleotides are TGTGCCATCAGTAGACTAGCGGGGGGTCCCTCGTCAGTCGGCGAGCAGTACTTC.

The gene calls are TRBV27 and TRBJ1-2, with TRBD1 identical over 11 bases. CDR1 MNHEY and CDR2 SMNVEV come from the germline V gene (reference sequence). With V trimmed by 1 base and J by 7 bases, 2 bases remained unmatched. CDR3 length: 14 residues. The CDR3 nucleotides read TGTGCCAGCAGTTTATGGACAGGGGGCTCTGGCTACACCTTC. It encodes CASSLWTGGSGYTF.

CDR3 residues: CASSLRPTQQVNTEAFF. The CDR3 region has the DNA TGTGCCAGCAGCTTACGGCCGACCCAACAGGTGAACACTGAAGCTTTCTTT. The rearrangement links TRBV7-3 to TRBJ1-1; the D gene is possibly TRBD1 (5 bases). This CDR3 is built from 17 residues. With 2 bases removed from V and 0 bases from J, the gap between germline ends came to 16 bases. Germline V CDR1 and CDR2: SGHTA, FQGTGA. The full variable domain, completed using reference TRBV7-3 and TRBJ1-1, is GAGVSQTPSNKVTEKGKYVELRCDPISGHTALYWYRQSLGQGPEFLIYFQGTGAADDSGLPNDRFFAVRPEGSVSTLKIQRTERGDSAVYLCASSLRPTQQVNTEAFFGQGTRLTVV.

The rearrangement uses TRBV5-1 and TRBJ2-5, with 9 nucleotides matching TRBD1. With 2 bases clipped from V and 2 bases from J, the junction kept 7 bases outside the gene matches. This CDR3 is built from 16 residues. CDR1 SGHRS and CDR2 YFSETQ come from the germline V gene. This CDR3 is CASSFAGTGPQETQYF. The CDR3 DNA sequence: TGCGCCAGCAGCTTCGCCGGGACAGGGCCTCAAGAGACCCAGTACTTC.

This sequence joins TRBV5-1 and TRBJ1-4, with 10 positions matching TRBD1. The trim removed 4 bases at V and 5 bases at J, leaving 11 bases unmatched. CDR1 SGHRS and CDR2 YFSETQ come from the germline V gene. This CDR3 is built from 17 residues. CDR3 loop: CASSQTGTGVRNEKLFF. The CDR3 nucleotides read TGCGCCAGCAGCCAGACCGGGACAGGGGTGAGGAATGAAAAACTGTTTTTT. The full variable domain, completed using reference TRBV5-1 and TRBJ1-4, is KAGVTQTPRYLIKTRGQQVTLSCSPISGHRSVSWYQQTPGQGLQFLFEYFSETQRNKGNFPGRFSGRQFSNSRSEMNVSTLELGDSALYLCASSQTGTGVRNEKLFFGSGTQLSVL.

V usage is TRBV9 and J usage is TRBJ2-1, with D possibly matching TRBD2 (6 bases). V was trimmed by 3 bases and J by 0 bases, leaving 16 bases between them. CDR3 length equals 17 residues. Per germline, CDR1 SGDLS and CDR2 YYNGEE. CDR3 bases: TGTGCCAGCAGCGGTAGCGGCGTCCCGAGCTCCTACAATGAGCAGTTCTTC. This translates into CASSGSGVPSSYNEQFF.

DNA of the CDR3: TGCGCCAGCAGCCAAGGCCTAAAGGGACTGAGGGAATACGAGCAGTACTTC. Translating it yields CASSQGLKGLREYEQYF. This chain links TRBV4-1 with TRBJ2-7; tentative D call: TRBD2 (6 bases). The V gene's germline CDR1 is MGHRA and CDR2 YSYEKL. The CDR3 consists of 17 residues. The V end was cut by 1 base, the J end by 4 bases, with 20 bases between.

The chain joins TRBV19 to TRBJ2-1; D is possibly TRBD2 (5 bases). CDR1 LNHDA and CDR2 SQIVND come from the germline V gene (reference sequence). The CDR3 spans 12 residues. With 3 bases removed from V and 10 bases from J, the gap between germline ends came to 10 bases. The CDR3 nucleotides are TGTGCCAGTAGTATCCACCGCGGGGAGCAGTTCTTC. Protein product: CASSIHRGEQFF. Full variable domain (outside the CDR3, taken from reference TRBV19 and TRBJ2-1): DGGITQSPKYLFRKEGQNVTLSCEQNLNHDAMYWYRQDPGQGLRLIYYSQIVNDFQKGDIAEGYSVSREKKESFPLTVTSAQKNPTAFYLCASSIHRGEQFFGPGTRLTVL.

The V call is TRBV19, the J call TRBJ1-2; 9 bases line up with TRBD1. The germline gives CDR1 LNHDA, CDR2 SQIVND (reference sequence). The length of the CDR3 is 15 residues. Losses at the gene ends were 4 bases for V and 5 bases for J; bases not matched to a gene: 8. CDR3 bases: TGTGCCAGTAGTACACAGGGGGCGTCGGTATATGGCTACACCTTC. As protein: CASSTQGASVYGYTF.

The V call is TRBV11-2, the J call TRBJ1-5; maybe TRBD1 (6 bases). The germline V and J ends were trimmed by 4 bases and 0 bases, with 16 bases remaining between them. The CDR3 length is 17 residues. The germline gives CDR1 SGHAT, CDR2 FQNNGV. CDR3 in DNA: TGTGCCAGCAGCTCGGGGGGCGAGGGGGATAGCAATCAGCCCCAGCATTTT. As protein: CASSSGGEGDSNQPQHF.

CDR3 amino acids: CASSVGGRTASTDTQYF. The CDR3 nucleotides read TGTGCCAGCAGCGTTGGGGGCAGGACAGCTAGCACAGATACGCAGTATTTT. The chain has TRBV5-5 and TRBJ2-3; D possibly corresponds to TRBD1 (6 bases). This CDR3 comprises 17 residues. Germline V gene data show CDR1 as SGHKS and CDR2 as YYEKEE (reference sequence). V lost 4 bases and J 0 bases, leaving 18 bases between the germline ends.

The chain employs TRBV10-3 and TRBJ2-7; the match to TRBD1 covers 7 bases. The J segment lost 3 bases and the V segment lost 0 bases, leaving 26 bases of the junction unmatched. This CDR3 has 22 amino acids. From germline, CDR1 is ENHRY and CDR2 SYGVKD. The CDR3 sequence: CAISESTRAGTEPRRGLYEQYF. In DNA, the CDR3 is TGTGCCATCAGTGAGTCGACGAGGGCTGGGACAGAACCCCGACGGGGCCTCTACGAGCAGTACTTC.